The 32 T cell receptor beta chains listed next were all sequenced from one sample in a study of blood T cell repertoires in COVID-19. TCRdb's table, derived via immunoSEQ multiplex PCR, lists solely in-frame clones and lacks some. The sample lists around 270,000 clones, roughly 91% seen once, with approximately 4.2% in the top ten. Sequencing was performed on peripheral blood. These receptors all come from a man between 40 and 49 years old with acute or convalescent COVID-19.

V and J are TRBV19 and TRBJ1-5, with a weak D call TRBD1 (5 bases). The CDR3 covers 15 residues. From germline, CDR1 is LNHDA and CDR2 SQIVND (reference sequence). V was trimmed by 5 bases and J by 7 bases, leaving 18 bases between them. The CDR3 DNA reads as TGTGCCAGTAGTCCCGAAGGGGTCGGGAGACAGCCCCAGCATTTT. This gives the protein CASSPEGVGRQPQHF. Variable domain in full (rest from reference TRBV19 and TRBJ1-5): DGGITQSPKYLFRKEGQNVTLSCEQNLNHDAMYWYRQDPGQGLRLIYYSQIVNDFQKGDIAEGYSVSREKKESFPLTVTSAQKNPTAFYLCASSPEGVGRQPQHFGDGTRLSIL.

The rearrangement links TRBV5-1 to TRBJ2-5; the D gene is possibly TRBD2 (6 bases). There are 16 residues in the CDR3. Between the trimmed V and J ends, which lost 1 base and 0 bases, there was a span of 13 bases. Looked up from germline, CDR1 is SGHRS and CDR2 is YFSETQ. The DNA for the CDR3 is TGCGCCAGCAGCTTGAGGGCTAGCGTAAACCAAGAGACCCAGTACTTC. Protein: CASSLRASVNQETQYF.

The rearrangement links TRBV11-2 to TRBJ1-6, with D possibly being TRBD1 (5 bases). CDR3 size: 15 residues. Germline lookup yields CDR1 SGHAT and CDR2 FQNNGV. The V and J ends lost 2 bases and 6 bases respectively, with 11 bases between them. CDR3 nucleotide sequence: TGTGCCAGCAGCTTAAATTGGGGCCTTAATTCACCCCTCCACTTT. Translation gives CASSLNWGLNSPLHF.

The genes are TRBV5-4 and TRBJ2-7; TRBD2 aligns across 8 bases. V trimming: 2 bases; J trimming: 0 bases; junction bases outside the gene matches: 10. The germline gives CDR1 SGHNT, CDR2 YYREEE (reference sequence). This CDR3 region has 17 residues. In nucleotides, the CDR3 is TGTGCCAGCAGCTTCCTATTAGCGGGACTGAGCTCCTACGAGCAGTACTTC. Translated: CASSFLLAGLSSYEQYF.

V and J are TRBV19 and TRBJ1-4; possibly TRBD1 for D (6 bases). CDR3 length: 16 amino acids. Germline values: CDR1 LNHDA, CDR2 SQIVND (reference sequence). V lost 3 bases and J lost 4, with 15 bases in between. As DNA, the CDR3 is TGTGCCAGTAGTATCGCCGGGGGCGGGGGTAATGAAAAACTGTTTTTT. As protein: CASSIAGGGGNEKLFF.

The CDR3 protein is CASRDRTDTEAFF. DNA for the CDR3: TGTGCCAGCAGGGACAGGACGGACACTGAAGCTTTCTTT. The chain is built from TRBV21-1 and TRBJ1-1; the table's D call, TRBD1, has no DNA check behind it. TRBV21-1 is a pseudogene locus. The CDR3 spans 13 residues.

The rearrangement uses TRBV15 and TRBJ1-2; TRBD1 aligns across 7 bases. The germline V gene has CDR1 LNHNV and CDR2 YYDKDF (reference sequence). V dropped 3 bases and J dropped 0; count of bases not matched to a gene: 4. The CDR3 has 15 amino acids. CDR3 protein: CATSRDRTTNYGYTF. The CDR3, as DNA: TGTGCCACCAGCAGGGACAGGACAACTAACTATGGCTACACCTTC.

This chain links TRBV20-1 with TRBJ2-1; weak D call: TRBD1 (5 bases). This CDR3 region has 10 residues. CDR1 is DFQATT, CDR2 SNEGSKA, per germline (reference sequence). Trimming left V 4 bases short and J 7 bases short, with 5 bases between. CDR3 bases: TGCAGTGCTAAGGGGAATGAGCAGTTCTTC. It yields the protein CSAKGNEQFF.

V usage is TRBV9 and J usage is TRBJ1-1, with a possible D match to TRBD1 (5 bases). V gave up 0 bases and J gave up 3 bases, with 21 bases separating them. The CDR3 has 18 amino acids. CDR1 is SGDLS and CDR2 is YYNGEE in the germline V gene. The CDR3 DNA follows: TGTGCCAGCAGCGTAGGTGACAGTGGGAGGGGTGCTGACACTGAAGCTTTCTTT. It translates to CASSVGDSGRGADTEAFF.

The rearrangement uses TRBV5-1 and TRBJ2-3, with 8 bases matching TRBD1. Trimming cost V 0 bases and J 5 bases; bases outside gene matches: 5. The CDR3 runs to 15 residues. Germline V gene lookup returns CDR1 SGHRS and CDR2 YFSETQ. CDR3 loop: CASSLAQGAGDTQYF. The CDR3 nucleotides read TGCGCCAGCAGCTTGGCTCAGGGGGCTGGAGATACGCAGTATTTT.

The chain employs TRBV3-1 (or the pseudogene TRBV3-2) and TRBJ1-2; TRBD1 is a possible D gene (5 bases). The CDR3 has 15 residues. The germline V gene encodes CDR1 LGHDT and CDR2 YNNKEL (reference sequence). V was shortened by 3 bases and J by 4 bases, with 15 bases between the two germline ends. The CDR3 reads CASSHDRGKGYGYTF. The CDR3 DNA sequence: TGTGCCAGCAGCCATGATAGGGGAAAAGGCTATGGCTACACCTTC.

The chain links TRBV5-5 to TRBJ2-7; 7 nucleotides line up with TRBD1. Germline V gene data show CDR1 as SGHKS and CDR2 as YYEKEE (reference sequence). The CDR3 consists of 18 residues. The V and J ends lost 0 bases and 3 bases, in that order; junction bases with no gene match: 15. In DNA form, the CDR3 reads TGTGCCAGCAGCTTGGTCCAGTTGTCGTTGGACAGGAACTACGAGCAGTACTTC. Translated: CASSLVQLSLDRNYEQYF.

This clone was recorded a few times. V usage is TRBV29-1 and J usage is TRBJ2-7, with 8 bases aligning to TRBD2. This CDR3 is built from 13 residues. V shed 6 bases and J 4 bases; nucleotides not matched to a gene: 8. Germline V gene sequence: CDR1 SQVTM, CDR2 ANQGSEA. CDR3 amino acids: CSVLGGVGYEQYF. The CDR3 region has the DNA TGCAGCGTGCTCGGGGGGGTGGGTTACGAGCAGTACTTC.

The chain links TRBV29-1 to TRBJ2-5, with D possibly being TRBD1 (6 bases). The CDR3 sequence is 12 residues long. CDR1 SQVTM and CDR2 ANQGSEA come from the germline V gene. The V and J ends lost 7 bases and 4 bases respectively, with 13 bases between them. The DNA for the CDR3 is TGCAGCGAATGGACAGCCGGAGAGACCCAGTACTTC. Translating it yields CSEWTAGETQYF.

The chain recombines TRBV5-1 with TRBJ1-4, with 7 bases lining up with TRBD1. Per the germline V gene, CDR1 is SGHRS and CDR2 is YFSETQ. This CDR3 is built from 15 residues. V lost 3 bases and J lost 4; bases outside the gene matches: 6. In nucleotides, the CDR3 is TGCGCCAGCAGCTCTACAGGGGTTGGTAATGAAAAACTGTTTTTT. This codes for CASSSTGVGNEKLFF.

The chain couples TRBV27 to TRBJ1-1; D remains unclear. V lost 7 bases to trimming and J lost 5 bases, with 17 bases between them. Germline V gene lookup returns CDR1 MNHEY and CDR2 SMNVEV (reference sequence). The CDR3 contains 14 residues. The CDR3 DNA follows: TGTGCCAGCATCTTTCGGCGGGGAGGAACTGAAGCTTTCTTT. This codes for CASIFRRGGTEAFF.

CDR3 in amino acids: CASSQSPTGGNQPQHF. CDR3 coding DNA: TGCGCCAGCAGCCAATCTCCTACAGGGGGTAATCAGCCCCAGCATTTT. V gene TRBV4-1 combines with J gene TRBJ1-5; 8 bases fit TRBD1. Germline V gene sequence: CDR1 MGHRA, CDR2 YSYEKL. The CDR3 contains 16 residues. Unmatched junction bases numbered 7, after V lost 2 bases and J lost 4 bases.

This chain uses TRBV29-1 with TRBJ1-2, with D tentatively TRBD1 (5 bases). The germline V and J ends were trimmed by 6 bases and 4 bases, with 12 bases remaining between them. Germline V gene lookup returns CDR1 SQVTM and CDR2 ANQGSEA. CDR3 length equals 12 residues. The CDR3 sequence: CSVETATYGYTF. The CDR3 bases are TGCAGCGTCGAGACAGCCACCTATGGCTACACCTTC.

V is TRBV2 and J is TRBJ1-1, with 7 bases identical to TRBD1. CDR3 length equals 13 residues. Per the germline V gene, CDR1 is SNHLY and CDR2 is FYNNEI. The trim removed 7 bases at V and 2 bases at J, leaving 4 bases unmatched. CDR3 DNA: TGTGCCAGCAAACGACAGGGAAACACTGAAGCTTTCTTT. Protein sequence: CASKRQGNTEAFF.

The chain uses TRBV7-4 and TRBJ2-7, with a weak D call TRBD2 (6 bases). Between the trimmed V and J ends, which lost 1 base and 3 bases, there was a span of 25 bases. CDR1 is SGHVT and CDR2 is SQSDAQ in the germline V gene. This CDR3 comprises 19 residues. Here the CDR3 DNA reads TGTGCCAGCAGCTTAGTGGAGGGAATTTGCGGAATCCTCAACTACGAGCAGTACTTC. This translates into CASSLVEGICGILNYEQYF. Full variable domain (rest looked up from reference TRBV7-4 and TRBJ2-7): GAGVSQSPRYKVAKRGRDVALRCDSISGHVTLYWYRQTLGQGSEVLTYSQSDAQRDKSGRPSGRFSAERPERSVSTLKIQRTEQGDSAVYLCASSLVEGICGILNYEQYFGPGTRLTVT.

V and J are TRBV6-5 and TRBJ2-7; TRBD1 matches at 8 bases. The CDR3 consists of 15 residues. V lost 0 bases to trimming and J lost 3 bases; unmatched junction nucleotides: 4. Germline V lookup: CDR1 MNHEY, CDR2 SVGAGI. CDR3 in DNA: TGTGCCAGCAGTTACTCTTCCGGACAGGGCTACGAGCAGTACTTC. It codes for CASSYSSGQGYEQYF.

V gene TRBV10-3 combines with J gene TRBJ2-5; a weak D match, TRBD1 (7 bases). V was shortened by 3 bases and J by 5 bases, with 16 bases between the two germline ends. CDR3 length: 15 residues. From germline, CDR1 is ENHRY and CDR2 SYGVKD. CDR3 in DNA: TGTGCCATCAGTGACAGAGGGGGCAGCGGGGAGACCCAGTACTTC. It translates to CAISDRGGSGETQYF.

The V and J genes are TRBV5-1 and TRBJ1-6; 8 bases match TRBD1. Germline CDR1 SGHRS, CDR2 YFSETQ. With V trimmed by 3 bases and J by 8 bases, 7 bases remained unmatched. CDR3 length equals 15 residues. CDR3 sequence (DNA): TGCGCCAGCAGCTCCTCCCAGGGGGCTCATTCACCCCTCCACTTT. It translates to CASSSSQGAHSPLHF.

The V call is TRBV11-2, the J call TRBJ2-7; 9 bases line up with TRBD1. Trimming cost V 5 bases and J 3 bases; bases outside gene matches: 8. This CDR3 is 15 amino acids long. CDR1 and CDR2 from the germline V gene are SGHAT and FQNNGV. This CDR3 is CASSLGTGTYYEQYF. Written as DNA, the CDR3 is TGTGCCAGCAGCCTTGGGACAGGGACTTACTACGAGCAGTACTTC.

The chain uses TRBV11-2 and TRBJ1-5; possibly TRBD1 for D (6 bases). V was clipped by 1 base and J by 0 bases, with 13 bases between them. Looked up from germline, CDR1 is SGHAT and CDR2 is FQNNGV. CDR3 length equals 17 residues. CDR3 sequence (DNA): TGTGCCAGCAGCTTAGCCGGGACATCCTATAGCAATCAGCCCCAGCATTTT. It encodes CASSLAGTSYSNQPQHF.

This clone has only a few counts. This chain links TRBV5-4 with TRBJ2-7; 10 bases map to TRBD1. The trim removed 4 bases at V and 2 bases at J, leaving 6 bases unmatched. This CDR3 has 15 residues. CDR1 is SGHNT, CDR2 YYREEE, per germline (reference sequence). CDR3 coding DNA: TGTGCCAGCAGCGTGGGGACAGGGGATACCTACGAGCAGTACTTC. Translated, it gives CASSVGTGDTYEQYF. The full variable domain, in which reference TRBV5-4 and TRBJ2-7 provide the parts outside the CDR3, is ETGVTQSPTHLIKTRGQQVTLRCSSQSGHNTVSWYQQALGQGPQFIFQYYREEENGRGNFPPRFSGLQFPNYSSELNVNALELDDSALYLCASSVGTGDTYEQYFGPGTRLTVT.

In this sample, this clone turned up a few times. The chain's CDR3 is CSVLAGQKYNEQFF. The CDR3, as DNA: TGCAGCGTTTTGGCGGGTCAGAAGTACAATGAGCAGTTCTTC. The chain couples TRBV29-1 to TRBJ2-1, with D perhaps TRBD2 (5 bases). Trimming cost V 5 bases and J 4 bases, with 15 bases left between them. The CDR3 runs 14 residues. Per the germline V gene, CDR1 is SQVTM and CDR2 is ANQGSEA.

The V call is TRBV5-6, the J call TRBJ1-1; D ambiguous. In germline, CDR1 is SGHDT, CDR2 YYEEEE. CDR3 length equals 15 residues. The ends were cut back, 5 bases at V and 4 bases at J, with 18 bases in the middle. The CDR3 loop is CASSYSSGKITEAFF. Written as DNA, the CDR3 is TGTGCCAGCAGTTACTCTTCGGGTAAGATCACTGAAGCTTTCTTT.

The chain combines TRBV12-3 or TRBV12-4 with TRBJ1-1; 9 bases line up with TRBD1. V trimming: 6 bases; J trimming: 10 bases; junction bases outside the gene matches: 9. The CDR3 contains 13 residues. The CDR3 bases are TGTGCCAGCAGCCCGGGACAGGGAGTAAGAGCTTTCTTT. Amino acids: CASSPGQGVRAFF.

The chain uses TRBV25-1 and TRBJ2-1; TRBD1 agrees at 9 bases. From germline, CDR1 is MGHDK and CDR2 SYGVNS. J gave up 4 bases and V 5 bases, and 3 bases lay outside the gene matches. This CDR3 is 14 amino acids long. This CDR3 is CASSRGQGYNEQFF. The CDR3, as DNA: TGTGCCAGCAGTAGGGGACAGGGTTACAATGAGCAGTTCTTC.

The chain recombines TRBV15 with TRBJ2-1, with 12 bases aligning to TRBD1. Germline CDR1 reads LNHNV; CDR2 reads YYDKDF (reference sequence). The V and J ends lost 3 bases and 10 bases, in that order; junction bases with no gene match: 7. This CDR3 is 15 amino acids long. CDR3 loop: CATSRGGQGAREQFF. In nucleotides, the CDR3 is TGTGCCACCAGCAGGGGGGGACAGGGGGCCAGGGAGCAGTTCTTC.

This clone has a single count. The rearrangement uses TRBV10-2 and TRBJ1-2; 9 bases match TRBD1. Looked up from germline, CDR1 is WSHSY and CDR2 is SAAADI. There are 14 residues in the CDR3. The V segment lost 4 bases and the J segment 6 bases; nucleotides outside the gene matches: 6. This chain's CDR3 is CASSVGTGPHGYTF. The CDR3 nucleotides read TGCGCCAGCAGTGTTGGGACAGGGCCCCATGGCTACACCTTC.